This T cell receptor beta chain was captured by sequencing in a study of response to subunit inactivated influenza vaccine. This clonotype was recorded a few times. Antigen unknown. Via MiXCR, TCRdb re-called the RT-PCR reads, giving one row per CDR3 protein. The sample gives approximately 500,000 distinct CDR3 sequences, around 15% of which show up once; around 10% is in the top ten. Findings of the study overall: Authors proposed each seasonal influenza vaccination draws in few new T cells.

The germline gives CDR1 SNHLY, CDR2 FYNNEI. J lost 4 bases, V lost 4 bases, and 7 bases had no gene match. This CDR3 spans 14 amino acids. The sequences come from PBMCs from blood, collected 12 days after vaccination. The genes are TRBV2 and TRBJ2-7; 7 bases are shared with TRBD1. The receptor was derived from a man aged 45-60 years who received an inactivated influenza vaccine. CDR3 sequence (DNA): TGTGCCAGCAGTGTATTAGGACAGGATTACGAGCAGTACTTC. Translated, it gives CASSVLGQDYEQYF.